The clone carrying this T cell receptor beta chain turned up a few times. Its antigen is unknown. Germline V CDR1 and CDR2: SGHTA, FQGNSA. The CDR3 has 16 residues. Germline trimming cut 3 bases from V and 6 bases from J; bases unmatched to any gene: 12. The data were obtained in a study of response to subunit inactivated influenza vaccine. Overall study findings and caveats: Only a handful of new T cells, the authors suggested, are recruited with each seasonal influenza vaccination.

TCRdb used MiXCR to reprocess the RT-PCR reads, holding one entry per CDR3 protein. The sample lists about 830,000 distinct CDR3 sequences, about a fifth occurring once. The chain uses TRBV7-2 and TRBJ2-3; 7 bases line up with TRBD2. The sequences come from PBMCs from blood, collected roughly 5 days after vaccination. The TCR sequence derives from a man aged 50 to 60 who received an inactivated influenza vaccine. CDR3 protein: CASSLGLLSVGDTQYF. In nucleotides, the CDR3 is TGTGCCAGCAGCTTGGGACTACTCTCGGTGGGGGATACGCAGTATTTT.